Shown below are 32 T cell receptor beta chains from a single sample sequenced in a study of OX40 agonist ivuxolimab in advanced cancers. The repertoire was sequenced with immunoSEQ multiplex PCR; TCRdb's copy has only in-frame clones and lacks some. The sample yields 55,000 to 85,000 clones, under 90% seen once. The specimen comprised CD4+ or CD8+ T cells sorted from blood, sampled in a trial of the OX40 agonist ivuxolimab. Receptor source: an adult with an advanced solid tumor such as melanoma, head and neck, liver or kidney cancer.

This clone has more than one count but fewer than ten. This chain uses TRBV19 with TRBJ2-5, with 7 bases matching TRBD1. The junction had 9 bases not matched to a gene; V was cut back by 5 bases and J by 6 bases. The CDR3 covers 14 residues. Germline V gives CDR1 LNHDA, CDR2 SQIVND (reference sequence). As DNA, the CDR3 is TGTGCCAGTAGTTACGACAGGGTAGGAAAGACCCAGTACTTC. Its translation: CASSYDRVGKTQYF. The complete variable domain, with remaining parts taken from reference TRBV19 and TRBJ2-5, reads DGGITQSPKYLFRKEGQNVTLSCEQNLNHDAMYWYRQDPGQGLRLIYYSQIVNDFQKGDIAEGYSVSREKKESFPLTVTSAQKNPTAFYLCASSYDRVGKTQYFGPGTRLLVL.

The rearrangement links TRBV2 to TRBJ2-5; D possibly corresponds to TRBD1 (6 bases). Germline-derived CDR1 and CDR2 are SNHLY and FYNNEI. This CDR3 comprises 14 residues. Trimming removed 5 bases from V and 1 base from J, with 11 bases in between. DNA for the CDR3: TGTGCCAGCAGTCTCAGGGGATTCCAAGAGACCCAGTACTTC. Protein product: CASSLRGFQETQYF.

The genes are TRBV5-4 and TRBJ1-2, with unresolved D. CDR3 length equals 11 residues. The germline gives CDR1 SGHNT, CDR2 YYREEE (reference sequence). The ends were cut back, 4 bases at V and 7 bases at J, with 8 bases in the middle. The CDR3 here is CASSVGPGYTF. The CDR3 nucleotides read TGTGCCAGCAGCGTAGGACCTGGCTACACCTTC.

This chain joins TRBV15 and TRBJ1-4, with 11 positions matching TRBD1. The CDR3 extends over 17 amino acids. With V trimmed by 3 bases and J by 8 bases, 11 bases remained unmatched. The germline V gene has CDR1 LNHNV and CDR2 YYDKDF (reference sequence). CDR3 residues: CATSSGKRTGGDEKLFF. CDR3 bases: TGTGCCACCAGCAGTGGAAAACGGACAGGGGGCGACGAAAAACTGTTTTTT.

The chain has TRBV19 and TRBJ1-5, with D perhaps TRBD1 (6 bases). Trimming pared 4 bases from V and 2 bases from J, leaving 12 bases between. CDR1 and CDR2 from the germline V gene are LNHDA and SQIVND (reference sequence). The CDR3 consists of 15 residues. This CDR3 is CASSRTRGGNQPQHF. Here the CDR3 DNA reads TGTGCCAGTAGTAGAACCAGGGGTGGCAATCAGCCCCAGCATTTT.

The chain recombines TRBV7-8 with TRBJ2-2, with 8 bases matching TRBD1. The CDR3 is made up of 16 amino acids. Germline CDR1 and CDR2: SGHVS and FQNEAQ. V was clipped by 2 bases and J by 5 bases; unmatched bases: 7. The CDR3 region has the DNA TGTGCCAGCAGCTTATCCCAGGGGGCTAGTACCGGGGAGCTGTTTTTT. It specifies CASSLSQGASTGELFF.

This chain links TRBV19 with TRBJ1-1; maybe TRBD1 (6 bases). The V gene's germline CDR1 is LNHDA and CDR2 SQIVND (reference sequence). Deletions cut 8 bases from V and 7 bases from J, with 23 bases between. The CDR3 covers 15 residues. The CDR3 region is CASAPTGIMKFEAFF. The CDR3 region has the DNA TGTGCCAGTGCCCCGACAGGCATAATGAAATTTGAAGCTTTCTTT.

This chain links TRBV6-6 with TRBJ1-2; TRBD1 is a possible D gene (5 bases). The CDR3 runs 13 residues. Deletions cut 0 bases from V and 8 bases from J, with 10 bases between. Per the germline V gene, CDR1 is MNHNY and CDR2 is SVGAGI (reference sequence). The CDR3 here is CASSYSSGPGYTF. The CDR3, as DNA: TGTGCCAGCAGTTACTCTTCGGGGCCGGGCTACACCTTC.

This chain links TRBV6-5 with TRBJ2-1; D gene ambiguous. The CDR3 runs to 10 residues. The germline CDR1 and CDR2 sequences are MNHEY and SVGAGI. Trimming pared 10 bases from V and 5 bases from J, leaving 6 bases between. This CDR3 is CATNHNEQFF. In DNA, the CDR3 is TGTGCCACCAACCACAATGAGCAGTTCTTC.

The chain uses TRBV11-2 and TRBJ1-3; D is unresolved. Germline-derived CDR1 and CDR2 are SGHAT and FQNNGV. The CDR3 extends over 16 amino acids. V lost 0 bases and J 0 bases, leaving 9 bases between the germline ends. Here the CDR3 DNA reads TGTGCCAGCAGCTTAGATCGCGGAGGCTCTGGAAACACCATATATTTT. Translating it yields CASSLDRGGSGNTIYF.

CDR3 coding DNA: TGTGCCAGCAGCTTAAGCTTTTCGATCTATGGCTACACCTTC. Protein sequence: CASSLSFSIYGYTF. This chain joins TRBV5-6 and TRBJ1-2; D is unclear. The germline V and J ends were trimmed by 2 bases and 4 bases, with 12 bases remaining between them. Germline CDR1 reads SGHDT; CDR2 reads YYEEEE. This CDR3 comprises 14 residues.

This clone has a handful of counts. The chain joins TRBV19 to TRBJ2-2; 10 positions match TRBD2. The junction had 4 bases not matched to a gene; V was cut back by 7 bases and J by 2 bases. The germline CDR1 and CDR2 sequences are LNHDA and SQIVND (reference sequence). The CDR3 contains 15 residues. The CDR3 DNA is TGTGCCAGTACGGGACTAGCGCCTAACACCGGGGAGCTGTTTTTT. As protein: CASTGLAPNTGELFF.

A few counts support this clone. V usage is TRBV27 and J usage is TRBJ2-1; the match to TRBD1 covers 8 bases. CDR3 size: 15 residues. The junction had 12 bases not matched to a gene; V was cut back by 6 bases and J by 8 bases. Germline V gives CDR1 MNHEY, CDR2 SMNVEV (reference sequence). The CDR3 nucleotides read TGTGCCAGCAGAACCCAAGGACAGGGTATCCATGAGCAGTTCTTC. Translated, it gives CASRTQGQGIHEQFF.

The V and J genes are TRBV19 and TRBJ1-4; tentatively, D is TRBD1 (5 bases). The germline V gene encodes CDR1 LNHDA and CDR2 SQIVND (reference sequence). V shed 5 bases and J shed 5 bases, with 12 bases lying between them. CDR3 length: 14 amino acids. This CDR3 is CASSGGNSNEKLFF. CDR3 coding DNA: TGTGCCAGTAGTGGGGGTAATTCGAATGAAAAACTGTTTTTT.

This chain's CDR3 is CASSRVVFNTGELFF. CDR3 in DNA: TGCGCCAGCAGCCGCGTAGTCTTTAACACCGGGGAGCTGTTTTTT. V usage is TRBV5-1 and J usage is TRBJ2-2; D call uncertain. The CDR3 contains 15 residues. Germline lookup yields CDR1 SGHRS and CDR2 YFSETQ. With 4 bases removed from V and 2 bases from J, the gap between germline ends came to 12 bases.

This chain's CDR3 is CASSPVGGQASGGYTF. The CDR3 region has the DNA TGTGCCAGCAGCCCAGTAGGGGGGCAGGCTTCGGGTGGCTACACCTTC. The V and J genes are TRBV14 and TRBJ1-2; tentatively, D is TRBD1 (6 bases). The CDR3 is 16 amino acids. V was pared by 4 bases and J by 7 bases, with 22 bases between. Germline CDR1 and CDR2: SGHDN and FVKESK.

The chain links TRBV7-2 to TRBJ2-7; 8 nucleotides align to TRBD1. V was clipped by 5 bases and J by 10 bases; unmatched bases: 10. CDR1 and CDR2 (germline): SGHTA, FQGNSA. The CDR3 consists of 13 residues. Here the CDR3 reads CASSRGADREQYF. CDR3 coding DNA: TGTGCCAGCAGCCGAGGCGCGGACAGGGAACAGTACTTC.

This clone was picked up one time. An end of the junction does not agree with germline; a read error may underlie this. Other DNA sequences in the same sample also yield this CDR3. CDR3 residues: CASSVTGQGNYGYTF. The CDR3 coding sequence is TGTGCCAGCAGCGTAACGGGACAGGGGAACTATGGCTACACTTTC. The chain combines TRBV9 with TRBJ1-2, with 10 bases matching TRBD1. Germline V gene lookup returns CDR1 SGDLS and CDR2 YYNGEE. The CDR3 has 15 amino acids.

The genes are TRBV6-5 and TRBJ1-2; D is possibly TRBD1 (5 bases). The CDR3 is 13 residues long. Trimming left V 2 bases short and J 4 bases short, with 8 bases between. CDR1 is MNHEY and CDR2 is SVGAGI in the germline V gene. The CDR3 here is CASSYRDGYGYTF. The CDR3 region has the DNA TGTGCCAGCAGTTACAGGGACGGCTATGGCTACACCTTC.

This clone was recorded a few times. The chain is built from TRBV11-2 and TRBJ2-7, with D tentatively TRBD1 (6 bases). The V gene lost 5 bases and the J gene lost 2 bases, with 16 bases spanning the gap. The CDR3 extends over 15 amino acids. Germline V gives CDR1 SGHAT, CDR2 FQNNGV. The CDR3, as DNA: TGTGCCAGCAGCCGTAACCGGGACACCACCTACGAGCAGTACTTC. It is translated as CASSRNRDTTYEQYF. Looking up the rest from reference TRBV11-2 and TRBJ2-7 gives the full variable domain: EAGVAQSPRYKIIEKRQSVAFWCNPISGHATLYWYQQILGQGPKLLIQFQNNGVVDDSQLPKDRFSAERLKGVDSTLKIQPAKLEDSAVYLCASSRNRDTTYEQYFGPGTRLTVT.

The V call is TRBV4-2, the J call TRBJ1-2, with 10 bases fitting TRBD1. CDR3 size: 15 residues. Losses at the gene ends were 4 bases for V and 4 bases for J; bases not matched to a gene: 6. Germline V gives CDR1 LGHNA, CDR2 YNFKEQ. CDR3 in amino acids: CASSLDRGPSYGYTF. As DNA, the CDR3 is TGTGCCAGCAGCCTTGACAGGGGGCCCTCCTATGGCTACACCTTC.

The V call is TRBV4-2, the J call TRBJ1-2; D remains unclear. Germline loops: CDR1 LGHNA, CDR2 YNFKEQ. The V end lost 0 bases, the J end lost 0 bases, and 11 bases lay between the germline ends. The CDR3 length is 16 residues. For the CDR3, the DNA is TGTGCCAGCAGCCAAGAGTTTCGCGTAGCTAACTATGGCTACACCTTC. This gives the protein CASSQEFRVANYGYTF.

The V and J genes are TRBV18 and TRBJ2-2; TRBD2 matches at 14 bases. The CDR3 spans 19 residues. Germline V gives CDR1 KGHSH, CDR2 LQKENI. Losses at the gene ends were 4 bases for V and 0 bases for J; bases not matched to a gene: 7. CDR3 in amino acids: CASSRTSGGPAANTGELFF. CDR3 DNA sequence: TGTGCCAGCTCACGGACTAGCGGGGGGCCCGCTGCGAACACCGGGGAGCTGTTTTTT.

V usage is TRBV18 and J usage is TRBJ1-2; a weak D match, TRBD1 (5 bases). Trimming removed 3 bases at V and 4 bases at J, with 9 bases between. The length of the CDR3 is 13 residues. Per the germline V gene, CDR1 is KGHSH and CDR2 is LQKENI. The CDR3 DNA follows: TGTGCCAGCTCACCCACAGGTTTCTATGGCTACACCTTC. It specifies CASSPTGFYGYTF.

The chain carries TRBV29-1 and TRBJ1-2; 10 bases are shared with TRBD1. V was pared by 4 bases and J by 8 bases, with 4 bases of the junction left unmatched. The CDR3 length is 12 residues. Germline CDR1 and CDR2: SQVTM and ANQGSEA. In DNA form, the CDR3 reads TGCAGCGTTGGGGGACAGGGGATCGGCTACACCTTC. It is translated as CSVGGQGIGYTF.

This clone was found a few times. J is TRBJ1-1 and V is TRBV7-6; perhaps TRBD1 as D (6 bases). CDR3 length equals 13 residues. The germline gives CDR1 SGHVS, CDR2 FNYEAQ. V was cut by 0 bases and J by 7 bases, with 9 bases left in between. Here the CDR3 DNA reads TGTGCCAGCAGCTTAGCATTGGACAGTGAAGCTTTCTTT. As protein: CASSLALDSEAFF. The whole variable domain, remainder taken from reference TRBV7-6 and TRBJ1-1, is GAGVSQSPRYKVTKRGQDVALRCDPISGHVSLYWYRQALGQGPEFLTYFNYEAQQDKSGLPNDRFSAERPEGSISTLTIQRTEQRDSAMYRCASSLALDSEAFFGQGTRLTVV.

The rearrangement links TRBV29-1 to TRBJ1-2; D not certain. Germline loops: CDR1 SQVTM, CDR2 ANQGSEA. V was trimmed by 4 bases and J by 7 bases, leaving 13 bases between them. The CDR3 totals 12 residues. The CDR3 DNA reads TGCAGCGTTGGCTCTGGGGAGGGTGGCTACACCTTC. The encoded protein is CSVGSGEGGYTF.

The V gene is TRBV7-9, the J gene TRBJ2-3; D is ambiguous. The CDR3 runs to 13 residues. Trimming pared 1 base from V and 4 bases from J, leaving 6 bases between. Germline CDR1 is SEHNR and CDR2 is FQNEAQ (reference sequence). CDR3 nucleotides: TGTGCCAGCAGCTTAGGAACATCAGATACGCAGTATTTT. This encodes CASSLGTSDTQYF.

The rearrangement uses TRBV4-3 and TRBJ2-6; no firm D call. CDR1 is LGHNA, CDR2 YSLEER, per germline. There are 15 residues in the CDR3. The V end lost 2 bases, the J end lost 1 base, and 6 bases lay between the germline ends. In nucleotides, the CDR3 is TGCGCCAGCAGCCAAATGGCATCTGGGGCCAACGTCCTGACTTTC. Its translation is CASSQMASGANVLTF.

As regards this clone: This CDR3 is also generated by other DNA sequences in the sample. This chain links TRBV5-1 with TRBJ1-1; D is unresolved. CDR3 length equals 14 residues. Between the trimmed V and J ends, which lost 1 base and 1 base, there was a span of 8 bases. Germline V gene sequence: CDR1 SGHRS, CDR2 YFSETQ. The CDR3 loop reads CASSLQVENTEAFF. CDR3 nucleotides: TGCGCCAGCAGCTTGCAAGTGGAGAACACTGAAGCTTTCTTT.

The chain uses TRBV2 and TRBJ1-2; TRBD1 matches 7 bases. Trimming at V came to 7 bases and at J to 10 bases, leaving 9 bases not matched to a gene. This CDR3 comprises 12 residues. Germline CDR1 and CDR2: SNHLY and FYNNEI. CDR3 DNA: TGTGCCAGCAAGCCGGACAGGTCGTTCTACACCTTC. The encoded protein is CASKPDRSFYTF.

The chain combines TRBV4-1 with TRBJ1-4; 8 bases are a match to TRBD1. V dropped 1 base and J dropped 1; count of bases not matched to a gene: 8. Germline V CDR1 and CDR2: MGHRA, YSYEKL. This CDR3 comprises 18 residues. CDR3 residues: CASSQGRTGLRTNEKLFF. The CDR3 DNA follows: TGCGCCAGCAGCCAAGGCAGGACAGGGCTTCGAACTAATGAAAAACTGTTTTTT.